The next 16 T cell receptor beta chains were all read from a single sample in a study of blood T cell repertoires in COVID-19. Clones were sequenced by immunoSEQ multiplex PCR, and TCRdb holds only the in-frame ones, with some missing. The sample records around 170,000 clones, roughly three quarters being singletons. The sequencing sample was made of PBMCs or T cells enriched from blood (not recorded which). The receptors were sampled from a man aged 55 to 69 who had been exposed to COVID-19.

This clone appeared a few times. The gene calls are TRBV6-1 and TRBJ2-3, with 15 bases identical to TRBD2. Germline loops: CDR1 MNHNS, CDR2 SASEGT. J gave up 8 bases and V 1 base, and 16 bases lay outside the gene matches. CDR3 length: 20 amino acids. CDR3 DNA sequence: TGTGCCAGCAGTGAAGTAGTGGGACGGGGACTAGCGGGAGGAAAACCTACGCAGTATTTT. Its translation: CASSEVVGRGLAGGKPTQYF.

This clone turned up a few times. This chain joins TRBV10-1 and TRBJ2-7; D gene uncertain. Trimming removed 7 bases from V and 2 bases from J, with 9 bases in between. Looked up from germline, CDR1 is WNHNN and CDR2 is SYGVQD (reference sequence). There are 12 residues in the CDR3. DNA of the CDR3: TGCGCCAGCACCCACAGCACCTACGAGCAGTACTTC. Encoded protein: CASTHSTYEQYF.

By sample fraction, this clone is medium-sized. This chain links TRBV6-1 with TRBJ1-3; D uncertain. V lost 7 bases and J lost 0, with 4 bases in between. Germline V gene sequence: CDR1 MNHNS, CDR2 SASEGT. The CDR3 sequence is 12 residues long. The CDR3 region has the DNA TGTGCCAGCACCTTCTCTGGAAACACCATATATTTT. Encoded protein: CASTFSGNTIYF.

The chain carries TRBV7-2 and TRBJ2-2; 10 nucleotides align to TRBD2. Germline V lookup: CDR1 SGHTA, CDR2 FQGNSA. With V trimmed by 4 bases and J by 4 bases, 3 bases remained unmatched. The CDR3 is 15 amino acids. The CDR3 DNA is TGTGCCAGCAGCTCAAGCGGGAGGGGCACCGGGGAGCTGTTTTTT. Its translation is CASSSSGRGTGELFF.

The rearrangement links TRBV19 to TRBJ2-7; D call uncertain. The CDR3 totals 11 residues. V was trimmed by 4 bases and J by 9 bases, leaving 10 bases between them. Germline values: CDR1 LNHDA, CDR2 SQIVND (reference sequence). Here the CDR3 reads CASSTDTLQYF. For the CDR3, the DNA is TGTGCCAGTAGTACCGACACCTTGCAGTACTTC.

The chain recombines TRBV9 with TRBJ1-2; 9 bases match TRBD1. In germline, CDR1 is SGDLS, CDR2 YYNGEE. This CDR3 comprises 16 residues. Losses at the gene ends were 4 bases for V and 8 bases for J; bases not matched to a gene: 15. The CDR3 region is CASSSTDRQGVRGYTF. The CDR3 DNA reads TGTGCCAGCAGCTCTACGGACCGACAGGGGGTAAGGGGCTACACCTTC.

The CDR3 loop reads CASSLGGQGWPDTQYF. The CDR3 nucleotides read TGTGCCAGCAGCTTAGGGGGACAGGGTTGGCCAGATACGCAGTATTTT. The rearrangement joins TRBV11-3 to TRBJ2-3, with 9 bases lining up with TRBD1. This CDR3 spans 16 amino acids. V lost 1 base to trimming and J lost 4 bases; unmatched junction nucleotides: 6. The germline V gene encodes CDR1 SGHNT and CDR2 YENEEA.

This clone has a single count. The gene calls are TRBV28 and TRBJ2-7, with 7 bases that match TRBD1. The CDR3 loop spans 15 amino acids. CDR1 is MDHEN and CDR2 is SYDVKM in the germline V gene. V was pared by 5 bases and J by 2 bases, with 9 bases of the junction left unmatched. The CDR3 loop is CASSQVGTAAYEQYF. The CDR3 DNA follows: TGTGCCAGCAGTCAGGTCGGGACAGCCGCCTACGAGCAGTACTTC.

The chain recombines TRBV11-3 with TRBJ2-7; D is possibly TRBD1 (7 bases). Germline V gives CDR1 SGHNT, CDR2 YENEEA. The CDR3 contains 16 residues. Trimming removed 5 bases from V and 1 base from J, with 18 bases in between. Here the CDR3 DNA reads TGTGCCAGCAGCGGAGTACGGAGGGGGCAGTCCTACGAGCAGTACTTC. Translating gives CASSGVRRGQSYEQYF.

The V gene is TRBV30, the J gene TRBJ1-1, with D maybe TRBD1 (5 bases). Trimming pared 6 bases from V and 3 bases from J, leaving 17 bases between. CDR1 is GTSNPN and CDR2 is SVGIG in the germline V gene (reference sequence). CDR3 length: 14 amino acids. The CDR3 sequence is CACRGSSVDTEAFF. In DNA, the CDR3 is TGTGCCTGTAGGGGCAGCTCCGTGGACACTGAAGCTTTCTTT. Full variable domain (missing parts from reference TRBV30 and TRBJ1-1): SQTIHQWPATLVQPVGSPLSLECTVEGTSNPNLYWYRQAAGRGLQLLFYSVGIGQISSEVPQNLSASRPQDRQFILSSKKLLLSDSGFYLCACRGSSVDTEAFFGQGTRLTVV.

CDR3 region: CASSLADLFRGTGSHEQYF. In DNA, the CDR3 is TGCGCCAGCAGCTTGGCCGATCTCTTCCGTGGGACAGGGAGCCACGAGCAGTACTTC. The chain uses TRBV5-1 and TRBJ2-7, with TRBD1 identical over 9 bases. Unmatched junction bases numbered 18, after V lost 0 bases and J lost 5 bases. The length of the CDR3 is 19 residues. Germline CDR1 SGHRS, CDR2 YFSETQ. Supplemented by reference TRBV5-1 and TRBJ2-7, the full variable domain reads KAGVTQTPRYLIKTRGQQVTLSCSPISGHRSVSWYQQTPGQGLQFLFEYFSETQRNKGNFPGRFSGRQFSNSRSEMNVSTLELGDSALYLCASSLADLFRGTGSHEQYFGPGTRLTVT.

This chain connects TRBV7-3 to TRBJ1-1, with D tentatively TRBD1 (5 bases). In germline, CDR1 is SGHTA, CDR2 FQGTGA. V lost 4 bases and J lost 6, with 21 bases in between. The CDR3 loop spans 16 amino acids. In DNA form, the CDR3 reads TGTGCCAGCAGCTCCTCTGACAGTACCGGTTTACCTGAAGCTTTCTTT. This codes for CASSSSDSTGLPEAFF.

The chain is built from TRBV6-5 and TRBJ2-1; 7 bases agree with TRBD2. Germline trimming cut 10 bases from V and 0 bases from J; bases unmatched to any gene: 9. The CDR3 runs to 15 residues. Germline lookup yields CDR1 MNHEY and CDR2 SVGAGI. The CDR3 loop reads CATRGGRSSYNEQFF. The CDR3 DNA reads TGTGCCACACGTGGCGGGAGAAGCTCCTACAATGAGCAGTTCTTC.

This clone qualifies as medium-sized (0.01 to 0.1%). CDR3 nucleotide sequence: TGCGCCAGCAGCACAACCGGGACAGGGACCTACGAGCAGTACTTC. Translating it yields CASSTTGTGTYEQYF. This chain links TRBV5-1 with TRBJ2-7; 9 bases are shared with TRBD1. V gave up 4 bases and J gave up 2 bases; unmatched junction bases: 7. The CDR3 totals 15 residues. The germline gives CDR1 SGHRS, CDR2 YFSETQ.

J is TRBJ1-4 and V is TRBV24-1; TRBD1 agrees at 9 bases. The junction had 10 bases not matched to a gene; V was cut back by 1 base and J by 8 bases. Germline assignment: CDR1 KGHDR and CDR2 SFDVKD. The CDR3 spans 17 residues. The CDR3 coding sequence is TGTGCCACCAGTGATTTTGCCTGGGGACAGGGTATCGAAAAACTGTTTTTT. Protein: CATSDFAWGQGIEKLFF.

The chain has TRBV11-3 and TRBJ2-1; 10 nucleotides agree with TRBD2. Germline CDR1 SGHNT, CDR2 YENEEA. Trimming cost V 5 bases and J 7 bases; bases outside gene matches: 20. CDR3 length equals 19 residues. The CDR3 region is CASSHPTPSGSQVRNEQFF. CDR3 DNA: TGTGCCAGCAGCCACCCGACCCCTAGCGGGAGTCAGGTCCGGAATGAGCAGTTCTTC.